Shown below are 18 T cell receptor beta chains from a single sample sequenced in a study of T cells in localized non-small cell lung cancer. The method was immunoSEQ multiplex PCR; TCRdb's version includes in-frame clones alone and lacks a portion of them. There are about 39,000 clones in the sample; roughly 77% occur only once, and about 37% lies in the top ten. Sequenced here: PBMCs, sampled before any cancer treatment. These TCRs come from a woman aged 35 to 69 with stage II squamous cell lung carcinoma.

This chain joins TRBV10-3 and TRBJ1-2; no clear D. Trimming stripped 3 bases from V and 6 bases from J, with 11 bases between. The CDR3 is 13 amino acids. Germline CDR1 is ENHRY and CDR2 is SYGVKD. This CDR3 is CAISEGQLNGYTF. CDR3 nucleotide sequence: TGTGCCATCAGTGAAGGGCAGCTCAATGGCTACACCTTC.

This clone came up a few times. The chain couples TRBV7-8 to TRBJ2-7; weak D call: TRBD2 (6 bases). This CDR3 is built from 14 residues. Between the trimmed V and J ends, which lost 6 bases and 3 bases, there was a span of 15 bases. CDR1 is SGHVS and CDR2 is FQNEAQ in the germline V gene. The CDR3 sequence: CASSSPGLFYEQYF. DNA of the CDR3: TGTGCCAGCAGTTCTCCGGGACTGTTCTACGAGCAGTACTTC.

The gene calls are TRBV11-3 and TRBJ2-2, with D uncertain. V gave up 0 bases and J gave up 8 bases, with 1 base separating them. Looked up from germline, CDR1 is SGHNT and CDR2 is YENEEA. The length of the CDR3 is 11 residues. CDR3 sequence reads: CASSLEGELFF. CDR3 coding DNA: TGTGCCAGCAGCTTAGAAGGGGAGCTGTTTTTT. The full variable domain, completed using reference TRBV11-3 and TRBJ2-2, is EAGVVQSPRYKIIEKKQPVAFWCNPISGHNTLYWYLQNLGQGPELLIRYENEEAVDDSQLPKDRFSAERLKGVDSTLKIQPAELGDSAVYLCASSLEGELFFGEGSRLTVL.

The genes are TRBV28 and TRBJ2-1, with TRBD2 matching over 8 bases. Germline trimming cut 6 bases from V and 2 bases from J; bases unmatched to any gene: 9. The CDR3 has 16 amino acids. Germline assignment: CDR1 MDHEN and CDR2 SYDVKM. CDR3 coding DNA: TGTGCCAGCAGAGTCCCCAGAGCGGGGGCCTACAATGAGCAGTTCTTC. Protein sequence: CASRVPRAGAYNEQFF. The variable domain in full, with the rest retrieved from reference TRBV28 and TRBJ2-1, is DVKVTQSSRYLVKRTGEKVFLECVQDMDHENMFWYRQDPGLGLRLIYFSYDVKMKEKGDIPEGYSVSREKKERFSLILESASTNQTSMYLCASRVPRAGAYNEQFFGPGTRLTVL.

The rearrangement joins TRBV5-1 to TRBJ2-5; 7 bases agree with TRBD1. Germline lookup yields CDR1 SGHRS and CDR2 YFSETQ. After removal of 4 bases from V and 1 base from J, the junction contained 13 bases not matched to a gene. This CDR3 has 17 residues. CDR3 in DNA: TGCGCCAGCAGCCTACGGACAGGAGAAAACCTCCAAGAGACCCAGTACTTC. Amino acids: CASSLRTGENLQETQYF.

This chain uses TRBV2 with TRBJ2-7, with D perhaps being TRBD1 or TRBD2 (5 bases each). This CDR3 contains 13 residues. CDR1 and CDR2 (germline): SNHLY, FYNNEI. V lost 6 bases, J lost 0 bases, and 9 bases lay in between. The CDR3 coding sequence is TGTGCCAGCAGCGGGGCTAGCTCCTACGAGCAGTACTTC. Protein product: CASSGASSYEQYF.

Remarks on this clone: In the same sample, other DNA sequences code for this CDR3. The rearrangement links TRBV6-1 to TRBJ2-2; no firm D call. V was shortened by 6 bases and J by 2 bases, with 7 bases between the two germline ends. The CDR3 loop spans 13 amino acids. Germline lookup yields CDR1 MNHNS and CDR2 SASEGT. In DNA, the CDR3 is TGTGCCAGCAGGGAGACAAACACCGGGGAGCTGTTTTTT. Translating it yields CASRETNTGELFF.

This clone turned up a few times. The V gene is TRBV29-1, the J gene TRBJ2-3; TRBD2 aligns across 10 bases. The CDR3 extends over 15 amino acids. With 3 bases clipped from V and 1 base from J, the junction kept 4 bases outside the gene matches. Per the germline V gene, CDR1 is SQVTM and CDR2 is ANQGSEA. The CDR3 loop reads CSVDRLAGGTDTQYF. CDR3 nucleotide sequence: TGCAGCGTTGACAGGCTAGCGGGAGGCACAGATACGCAGTATTTT.

This clone appeared a single time. The chain employs TRBV7-2 and TRBJ1-1; 9 positions match TRBD1. CDR1 is SGHTA, CDR2 FQGNSA, per germline. The CDR3 runs to 13 residues. J lost 12 bases, V lost 3 bases, and 8 bases had no gene match. The CDR3 sequence is CASSFQEGQGTFF. The DNA for the CDR3 is TGTGCCAGCAGCTTTCAAGAGGGACAGGGTACTTTCTTT.

The genes are TRBV11-2 and TRBJ1-1; D unclear. Per germline, CDR1 SGHAT and CDR2 FQNNGV. The CDR3 totals 15 residues. V was trimmed by 2 bases and J by 1 base, leaving 11 bases between them. CDR3 nucleotide sequence: TGTGCCAGCAGCTTAATGTACGGAGGGAACACTGAAGCTTTCTTT. Its protein product is CASSLMYGGNTEAFF.

CDR3 DNA sequence: TGTGCCACCAGCAGAGATCTTTTGGGAGGCAGGGTCCCTGGGGCCAACGTCCTGACTTTC. Its protein is CATSRDLLGGRVPGANVLTF. The J gene is TRBJ2-6, the V gene TRBV15; D possibly corresponds to TRBD2 (6 bases). Germline V gene lookup returns CDR1 LNHNV and CDR2 YYDKDF (reference sequence). CDR3 size: 20 residues. With 0 bases removed from V and 2 bases from J, the gap between germline ends came to 20 bases.

This clone was seen a single time. CDR3 sequence (DNA): TGTGCCAGCAGCTCCAGCGGGAGCTCCTACAATGAGCAGTTCTTC. It yields the protein CASSSSGSSYNEQFF. The V and J genes are TRBV5-5 and TRBJ2-1; 8 bases match TRBD2. CDR3 length: 15 residues. The ends lost 3 bases at V and 0 bases at J; junction bases unmatched: 2. Germline CDR1 and CDR2: SGHKS and YYEKEE (reference sequence).

J is TRBJ1-1 and V is TRBV11-2; weak D call: TRBD1 (5 bases). Looked up from germline, CDR1 is SGHAT and CDR2 is FQNNGV. V was shortened by 2 bases and J by 0 bases, with 10 bases between the two germline ends. The length of the CDR3 is 15 residues. CDR3 in amino acids: CASSLSGPLNTEAFF. As DNA, the CDR3 is TGTGCCAGCAGCTTATCGGGGCCGTTGAACACTGAAGCTTTCTTT.

The chain links TRBV7-3 to TRBJ2-1; the match to TRBD2 covers 13 bases. CDR1 and CDR2 (germline): SGHTA, FQGTGA. CDR3 length: 13 amino acids. V lost 3 bases and J lost 12; bases outside the gene matches: 2. The CDR3 loop is CASSLGLAGRQFF. CDR3 DNA: TGTGCCAGCAGCTTGGGACTAGCGGGAAGGCAGTTCTTC.

J is TRBJ1-5 and V is TRBV19; D uncertain. Germline V gives CDR1 LNHDA, CDR2 SQIVND (reference sequence). Trimming cost V 6 bases and J 0 bases, with 6 bases left between them. The CDR3 consists of 13 residues. The CDR3 here is CASRWSSNQPQHF. The CDR3 DNA follows: TGTGCCAGTAGATGGAGTAGCAATCAGCCCCAGCATTTT.

V and J are TRBV2 and TRBJ2-7; TRBD1 matches at 8 bases. With 3 bases clipped from V and 1 base from J, the junction kept 8 bases outside the gene matches. This CDR3 is 16 amino acids long. Per the germline V gene, CDR1 is SNHLY and CDR2 is FYNNEI. This chain's CDR3 is CASSDVSGTGSYEQYF. CDR3 bases: TGTGCCAGCAGTGACGTGAGTGGGACAGGATCCTACGAGCAGTACTTC.

The chain employs TRBV7-2 and TRBJ2-5; D call uncertain. From germline, CDR1 is SGHTA and CDR2 FQGNSA. V lost 4 bases and J 2 bases, leaving 8 bases between the germline ends. The CDR3 is 13 residues long. CDR3 sequence (DNA): TGTGCCAGCAGCTCAGGTCTTCAAGAGACCCAGTACTTC. It codes for CASSSGLQETQYF.

The chain links TRBV2 to TRBJ2-7, with a tentative D call TRBD1 (7 bases). V lost 7 bases to trimming and J lost 6 bases, with 13 bases between them. The CDR3 has 12 residues. Germline lookup yields CDR1 SNHLY and CDR2 FYNNEI. The CDR3 DNA reads TGTGCCAGCAAGGAGGGGGCAGTCGAGCAGTACTTC. Translated, it gives CASKEGAVEQYF.